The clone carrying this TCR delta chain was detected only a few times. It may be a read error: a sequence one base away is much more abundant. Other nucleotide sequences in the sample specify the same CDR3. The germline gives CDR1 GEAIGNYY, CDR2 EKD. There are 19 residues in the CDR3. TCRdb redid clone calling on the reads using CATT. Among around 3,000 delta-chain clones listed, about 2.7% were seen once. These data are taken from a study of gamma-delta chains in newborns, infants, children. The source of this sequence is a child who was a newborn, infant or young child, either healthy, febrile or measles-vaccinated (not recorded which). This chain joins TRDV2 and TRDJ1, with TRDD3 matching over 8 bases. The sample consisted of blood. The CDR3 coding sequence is TGTGCCTGCGACACCCTAGAAGGTTCCTCCGGGGATACATCCGATAAACTCATCTTT. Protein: CACDTLEGSSGDTSDKLIF.